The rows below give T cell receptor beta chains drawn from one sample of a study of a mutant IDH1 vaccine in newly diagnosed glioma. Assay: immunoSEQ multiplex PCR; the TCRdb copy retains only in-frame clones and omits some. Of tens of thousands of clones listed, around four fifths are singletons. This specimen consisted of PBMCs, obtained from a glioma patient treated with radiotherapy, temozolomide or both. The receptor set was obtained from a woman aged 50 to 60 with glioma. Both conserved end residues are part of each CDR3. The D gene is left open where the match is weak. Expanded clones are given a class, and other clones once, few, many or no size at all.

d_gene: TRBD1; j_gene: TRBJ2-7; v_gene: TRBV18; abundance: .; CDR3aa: CASSPRGQGTYEQYF; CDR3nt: TGTGCCAGCTCACCGAGGGGACAGGGAACCTACGAGCAGTACTTC
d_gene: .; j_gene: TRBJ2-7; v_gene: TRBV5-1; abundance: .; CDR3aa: CASSLPLGASYEQYF; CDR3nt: TGCGCCAGCAGCTTGCCCCTAGGGGCCTCATACGAGCAGTACTTC
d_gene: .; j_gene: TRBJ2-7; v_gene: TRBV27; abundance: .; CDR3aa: CASSKDRNNYEQYF; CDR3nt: TGTGCCAGCAGTAAAGACAGGAACAACTACGAGCAGTACTTC
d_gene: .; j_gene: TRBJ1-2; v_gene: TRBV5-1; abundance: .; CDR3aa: CASSLGAIISNYGYTF; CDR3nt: TGCGCCAGCAGCTTGGGTGCTATCATATCTAACTATGGCTACACCTTC
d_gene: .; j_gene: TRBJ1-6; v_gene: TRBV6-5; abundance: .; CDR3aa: CASSTGGPLHF; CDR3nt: TGTGCCAGCAGTACGGGGGGGCCCCTCCACTTT
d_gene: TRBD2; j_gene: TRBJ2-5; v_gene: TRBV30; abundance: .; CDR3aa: CAWAPGLALGETQYF; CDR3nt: TGTGCCTGGGCCCCCGGACTAGCGTTGGGAGAGACCCAGTACTTC
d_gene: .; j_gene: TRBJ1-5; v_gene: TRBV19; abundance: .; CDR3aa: CASSLFGTGVNQPQHF; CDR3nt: TGTGCCAGTAGCCTTTTCGGGACCGGTGTTAATCAGCCCCAGCATTTT
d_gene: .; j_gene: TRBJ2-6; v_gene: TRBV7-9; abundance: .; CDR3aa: CASSLAGTSGANVLTF; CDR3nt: TGTGCCAGCAGCTTAGCGGGGACCTCTGGGGCCAACGTCCTGACTTTC
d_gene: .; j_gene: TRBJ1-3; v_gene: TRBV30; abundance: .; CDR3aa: CAGTKSSGNTIYF; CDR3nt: TGTGCCGGGACTAAGTCCTCTGGAAACACCATATATTTT
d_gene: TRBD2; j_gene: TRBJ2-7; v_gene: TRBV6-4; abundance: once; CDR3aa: CASSDPTRASGEERGSYEQYF; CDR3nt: TGTGCCAGCAGTGACCCCACGAGGGCTAGCGGGGAGGAAAGGGGCTCCTACGAGCAGTACTTC
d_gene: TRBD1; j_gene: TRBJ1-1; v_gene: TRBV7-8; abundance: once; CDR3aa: CASSLALGRGRVNTEAFF; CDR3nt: TGTGCCAGCAGCTTAGCGCTCGGCAGGGGGCGTGTGAACACTGAAGCTTTCTTT
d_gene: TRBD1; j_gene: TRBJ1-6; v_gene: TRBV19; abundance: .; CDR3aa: CASSIKTGTNSPLHF; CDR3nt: TGTGCCAGTAGTATTAAGACAGGGACAAATTCACCCCTCCACTTT
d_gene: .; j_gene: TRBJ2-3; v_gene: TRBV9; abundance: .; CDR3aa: CASSDRSFSTDTQYF; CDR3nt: TGTGCCAGCAGCGACAGATCATTTAGCACAGATACGCAGTATTTT
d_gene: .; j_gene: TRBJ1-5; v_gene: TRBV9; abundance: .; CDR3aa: CASSVGEGSNQPQHF; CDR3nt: TGTGCCAGCAGCGTGGGGGAGGGCAGCAATCAGCCCCAGCATTTT
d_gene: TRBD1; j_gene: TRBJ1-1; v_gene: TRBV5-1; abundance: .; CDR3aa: CASRAGTANTEAFF; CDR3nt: TGCGCCAGCAGGGCCGGGACAGCGAACACTGAAGCTTTCTTT
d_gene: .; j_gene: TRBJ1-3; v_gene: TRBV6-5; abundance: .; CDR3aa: CASTKLEANTIYF; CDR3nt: TGTGCCAGCACTAAACTCGAAGCAAACACCATATATTTT
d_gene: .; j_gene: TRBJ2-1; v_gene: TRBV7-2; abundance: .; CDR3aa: CASSPVLSYNEQFF; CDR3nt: TGTGCCAGCAGCCCAGTACTTTCTTACAATGAGCAGTTCTTC
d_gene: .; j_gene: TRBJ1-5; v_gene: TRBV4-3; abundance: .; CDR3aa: CASSQKENGPQHF; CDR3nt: TGCGCCAGCAGCCAAAAAGAGAACGGGCCCCAGCATTTT
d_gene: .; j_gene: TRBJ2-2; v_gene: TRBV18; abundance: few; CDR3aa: CASSPVQGYTGELFF; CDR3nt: TGTGCCAGCTCACCAGTGCAGGGATACACCGGGGAGCTGTTTTTT
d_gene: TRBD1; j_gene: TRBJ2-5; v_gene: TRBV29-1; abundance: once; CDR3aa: CSVERQGEYQETQYF; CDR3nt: TGCAGCGTTGAAAGACAGGGGGAGTACCAAGAGACCCAGTACTTC
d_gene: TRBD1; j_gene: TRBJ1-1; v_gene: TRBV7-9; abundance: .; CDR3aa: CASSPEGAVEAFF; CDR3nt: TGTGCCAGCAGCCCCGAGGGGGCGGTTGAAGCTTTCTTT
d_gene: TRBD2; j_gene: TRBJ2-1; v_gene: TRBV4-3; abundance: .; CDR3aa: CASSLSGGTYNEQFF; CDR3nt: TGCGCCAGCAGCCTTAGCGGGGGGACCTACAATGAGCAGTTCTTC
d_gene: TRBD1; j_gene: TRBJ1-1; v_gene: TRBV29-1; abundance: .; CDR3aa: CSVPGQLNTEAFF; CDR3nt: TGCAGCGTCCCGGGACAGTTGAACACTGAAGCTTTCTTT
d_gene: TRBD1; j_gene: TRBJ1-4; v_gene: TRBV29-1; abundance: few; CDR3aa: CSVAVNRGNEKLFF; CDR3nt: TGCAGCGTTGCTGTGAACAGGGGTAATGAAAAACTGTTTTTT
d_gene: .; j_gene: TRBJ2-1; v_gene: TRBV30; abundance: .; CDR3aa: CAWSKDPSYNEQFF; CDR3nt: TGTGCCTGGAGTAAGGATCCCTCCTACAATGAGCAGTTCTTC